These 6 T cell receptor beta chains were all obtained from the same sample, sequenced in a study of response to subunit inactivated influenza vaccine. Each CDR3 protein gets one entry after TCRdb re-called the RT-PCR reads with MiXCR. The sample lists fewer than 600,000 distinct CDR3 sequences, 6.5% to 8% occurring once. This specimen was PBMCs from blood, taken around 25 months after vaccination. The receptors here all came from a man between 50 and 69 years old who received an inactivated influenza vaccine.

The chain employs TRBV27 and TRBJ2-2; possible D gene TRBD1, 7 bases. With 3 bases removed from V and 4 bases from J, the gap between germline ends came to 12 bases. Germline V lookup: CDR1 MNHEY, CDR2 SMNVEV (reference sequence). CDR3 length equals 15 residues. The CDR3 region is CASSFGTAGTGELFF. The CDR3 coding sequence is TGTGCCAGCAGTTTCGGGACAGCGGGCACCGGGGAGCTGTTTTTT.

For this clonotype: A much bigger clone sits one base away, suggesting this may be a read error. This chain joins TRBV3-1 and TRBJ1-6, with D possibly being TRBD1 (5 bases). V lost 4 bases and J 6 bases, leaving 10 bases between the germline ends. CDR3 length: 14 residues. Looked up from germline, CDR1 is LGHDT and CDR2 is YNNKEL (reference sequence). This CDR3 is CASSPGPVNSPLHF. The CDR3 DNA sequence: TGTGCCAGCAGCCCGGGGCCAGTTAATTCACCCCTCCACTTT.

This clonotype was seen many times. The chain recombines TRBV29-1 with TRBJ2-3; D is unclear. V was trimmed by 6 bases and J by 0 bases, leaving 4 bases between them. Germline CDR1 SQVTM, CDR2 ANQGSEA. This CDR3 comprises 11 residues. The CDR3 region is CSVGSTDTQYF. CDR3 DNA sequence: TGCAGCGTAGGTAGCACAGATACGCAGTATTTT.

This clonotype has only a few counts. The rearrangement joins TRBV5-1 to TRBJ1-3; D remains ambiguous. The CDR3 has 15 residues. Trimming removed 4 bases from V and 4 bases from J, with 15 bases in between. Germline CDR1 is SGHRS and CDR2 is YFSETQ. The CDR3 sequence: CASSEPAGNGNTIYF. The CDR3 nucleotides are TGCGCCAGCAGCGAGCCCGCGGGGAACGGAAACACCATATATTTT.

The table lists this clonotype with many counts. The DNA of the CDR3 is TGCAGTGCTAGCGCAGGGGATGAGCAGTTCTTC. Its translation is CSASAGDEQFF. The chain combines TRBV20-1 with TRBJ2-1, with D tentatively TRBD1 (6 bases). CDR1 and CDR2 from the germline V gene are DFQATT and SNEGSKA (reference sequence). There are 11 residues in the CDR3. Trimming cost V 3 bases and J 8 bases, with 8 bases left between them.

Only a few counts were recorded for this clonotype. The V call is TRBV28, the J call TRBJ2-7; 16 positions match TRBD2. CDR3 length: 16 amino acids. With V trimmed by 6 bases and J by 8 bases, 10 bases remained unmatched. The germline CDR1 and CDR2 sequences are MDHEN and SYDVKM. The CDR3 nucleotides read TGTGCCAGCAGCCAAACGAGGGGACTAGCGGGAGGGCAGCAGTACTTC. Residues: CASSQTRGLAGGQQYF.